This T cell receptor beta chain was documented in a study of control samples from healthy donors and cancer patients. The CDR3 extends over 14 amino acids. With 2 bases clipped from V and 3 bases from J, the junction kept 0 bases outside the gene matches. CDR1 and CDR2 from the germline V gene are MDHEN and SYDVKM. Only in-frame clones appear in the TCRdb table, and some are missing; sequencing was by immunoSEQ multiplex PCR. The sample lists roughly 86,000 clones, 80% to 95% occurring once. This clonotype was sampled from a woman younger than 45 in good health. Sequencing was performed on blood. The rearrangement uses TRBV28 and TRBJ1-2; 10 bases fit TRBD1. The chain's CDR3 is CASSLGTGDYGYTF. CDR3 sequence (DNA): TGTGCCAGCAGTTTAGGGACAGGGGACTATGGCTACACCTTC.